This section outlines one T cell receptor (beta chain) sequence together with its context. This clone was observed a few times. No cognate antigen has been identified for it. No base-level quality is on record; no much larger clone is a single base apart. All of the isolated RNA was reverse transcribed with the High Capacity cDNA Reverse Transcription Kit, so expressed TCRB transcripts were sequenced. Deep immunoSEQ sequencing was performed on naive, central memory and regulatory T cell samples, with an average of roughly 3.6 million total reads per sample. After sorted cells were lysed in RLT buffer, RNA was extracted with DNase-treated RNeasy Micro or Mini kits, with the choice depending on cell number. Each cell subset was processed on its own to prevent cross-contamination, while patient and healthy donor samples were processed together. The immunoSEQ multiplex PCR was used to amplify TCRB sequences from cDNA, generating 87-bp fragments that spanned the CDR3 region. Amplicons were sequenced on the Illumina HiSeq platform. On the study's bioinformatics: PCR bias was corrected computationally using synthetic template baselines, and reads within Hamming distance 2 were collapsed, with unmergeable singletons discarded. By aligning reads against IMGT, V, D and J genes, CDR3 length, and insertions or deletions at six rearrangement sites were assigned. Within each subset, clonotype counts were normalized to sorted cell number, after which true diversity and Gini coefficients were computed with the tcR R package. The overlap coefficient, calculated on TCRB nucleotide sequences, was used to measure repertoire sharing. The table comes from immuneACCESS by way of TCRdb, which keeps in-frame sequences with V and J called. Part of the clones is missing from these tables; in studies checked, under half for an unresolved V gene and the rest for unknown reasons. V and J calls and clone size are those listed in that table; D and trimming were worked out from the DNA. The sample table holds roughly 400,000 clones, of which 8% to 10% were seen once. Around 0.66% of the sample belongs to the ten largest clones.

A single peripheral blood draw of approximately 120 mL on average was collected from each donor into heparinised tubes. A BD FACSAria II was used to sort naive, central memory, regulatory and stem cell-like memory CD4+ T cells with a panel that included CD45RO, CCR7, CD25, CD127, CD95 and CD27. Every sorted population had a purity above 95%. PBMCs were isolated right away by Lymphoprep density gradient centrifugation and were stained directly, without culture. So that batch effects would be minimized, each experiment stained and sorted samples in pairs, pairing one healthy donor with one patient. The sample comes from a study of beta chain features in type 1 diabetes (dated by TCRdb to the late 2010s). A note on the overall study: Patients and healthy donors did not differ in mean age, gender distribution, total cell number or subset yield. A total of about 100,000,000 sorted cells were examined across all samples, and RNA yield correlated strongly with the number of cells per subset. The study compared the TCRB repertoires of sorted circulating CD4+ T cell subsets in recently diagnosed type 1 diabetes patients with those in matched healthy donors. Naive and central memory subsets were obtained from all 30 or so donors, but regulatory and stem cell-like memory subsets were isolated from only 8 patients and roughly 8 healthy donors.

CDR1 and CDR2 were assigned from the germline V gene (reference sequence) as SEHNR and FQNEAQ. The junction shows trimming of 8 bases on V and 2 bases on J, plus 6 bases between the germline ends. From cysteine to phenylalanine, the CDR3 is 11 amino acids long. Only CDR3 DNA is held: 33 bases, read in frame from base 1. Study-wide conclusions, independent of this receptor: Because cDNA was sequenced instead of genomic DNA, activated cells with high expression could be over-represented, although the groups did not differ in activation or CD3 levels. Fewer insertions and more nucleotide deletions at VDJ recombination sites were observed in patients with type 1 diabetes, implying thymic rearrangement abnormalities. In all four CD4+ subsets, TCRB CDR3 length was moderately but significantly shorter in type 1 diabetes patients. Shorter templates might be favored by PCR, yet because patient and control samples were amplified and corrected together, any such skew would affect both groups equally. The naive, central memory and regulatory TCRB repertoires appeared to resemble one another more closely among patients than among healthy donors. Because the HLA sub-analyses included only small numbers of individuals, any influence of HLA type on TCRB rearrangement was left unresolved.

This clonotype was obtained from a man younger than 45 with type 1 diabetes. The sequence joins TRBV7-9 to TRBJ2-5, with no confident D gene call. Sequencing input: central memory CD4+ T cells from blood. The DNA sequence is TGTGCCAGCGCAGTTCAAGAGACCCAGTACTTC. Translated, this gives CASAVQETQYF.